The entry that follows covers one TCR beta chain sequence. Germline trimming cut 5 bases from V and 5 bases from J; bases unmatched to any gene: 10. This CDR3 spans 15 amino acids. From germline, CDR1 is SGHVS and CDR2 FNYEAQ. These data originate in a study of blood T cell repertoires in COVID-19. Study details: Samples taken during acute and convalescent COVID-19 were collected in the United States, Italy and Spain. Sample material is recorded as cDNA or gDNA derived from T cells, B-cell-depleted T cells, or PBMCs.

Original data processing: Researchers report that nucleated cell counts were estimated from reference gene primer amplification. Data came from immunoSEQ multiplex PCR; TCRdb stores just in-frame clones and leaves some out. V, J and clone size are taken as reported in that table, and D and trimming were inferred from the DNA itself. The data contain roughly 120,000 clones, more than 80% of them singletons. The sample comprised peripheral blood. This chain connects TRBV7-6 to TRBJ2-5, with TRBD2 matching 8 bases. This TCR came from a woman aged 55-69 years with acute or convalescent COVID-19. The CDR3 loop reads CASSHSGGDYETQYF. The CDR3, as DNA: TGTGCCAGCAGCCACTCCGGGGGGGATTACGAGACCCAGTACTTC.